This entry is about one TCR beta chain. No antigen is known for it. This entry comes from a study of cytomegalovirus exposure and HLA in healthy donors. The PCR ran on 60 Vbeta and 13 Jbeta primers. Here immunoSEQ multiplex PCR was the method, and the copy in TCRdb shows in-frame clones only, minus some. The listing contains about 200,000 clones. The J segment lost 7 bases and the V segment lost 0 bases, leaving 18 bases of the junction unmatched. This CDR3 contains 18 residues. Germline CDR1 is SQVTM and CDR2 is ANQGSEA. Notes on the study in general: In an earlier analysis, about 90% or about 30%: the productive usage of most TCR beta V segments. An analysis that came later showed most CMV-associated TCR beta chains appearing HLA-restricted.

Despite likely unrecorded immune exposures, the donors were nominally healthy at the time of sampling. The chain has TRBV29-1 and TRBJ2-7; 10 nucleotides line up with TRBD2. Source material: PBMCs. The TCR sequence derives from a girl aged 2 to 10 in good health and CMV-seropositive. The CDR3 nucleotides are TGCAGCGTTGAAGATGGGTCTAGCGGGAGAGTCGCTCACTGGGAGCAGTACTTC. Its translation is CSVEDGSSGRVAHWEQYF.